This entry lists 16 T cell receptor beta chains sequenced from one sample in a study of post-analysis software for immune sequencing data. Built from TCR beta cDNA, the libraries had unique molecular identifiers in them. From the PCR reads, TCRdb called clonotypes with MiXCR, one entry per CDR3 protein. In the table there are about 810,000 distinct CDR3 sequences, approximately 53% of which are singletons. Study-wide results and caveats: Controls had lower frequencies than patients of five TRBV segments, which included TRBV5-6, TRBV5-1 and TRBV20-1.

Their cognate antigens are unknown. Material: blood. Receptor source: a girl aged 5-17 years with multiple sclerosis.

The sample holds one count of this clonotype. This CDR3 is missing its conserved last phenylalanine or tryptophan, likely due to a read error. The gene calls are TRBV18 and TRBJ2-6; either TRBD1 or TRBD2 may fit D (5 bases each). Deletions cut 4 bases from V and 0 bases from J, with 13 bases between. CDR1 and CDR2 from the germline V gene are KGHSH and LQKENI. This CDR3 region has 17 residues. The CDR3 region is CASSLPTGASGANVLTV. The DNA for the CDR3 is TGTGCCAGCTCACTACCAACCGGGGCCTCTGGGGCCAACGTCCTGACTGTC.

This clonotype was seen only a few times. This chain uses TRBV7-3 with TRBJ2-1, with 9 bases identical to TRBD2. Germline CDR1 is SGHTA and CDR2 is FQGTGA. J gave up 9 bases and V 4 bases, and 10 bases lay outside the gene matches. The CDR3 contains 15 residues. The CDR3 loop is CASSSSGTSQVEQFF. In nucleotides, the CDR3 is TGTGCCAGCAGCTCGTCCGGGACTAGCCAAGTTGAGCAGTTCTTC.

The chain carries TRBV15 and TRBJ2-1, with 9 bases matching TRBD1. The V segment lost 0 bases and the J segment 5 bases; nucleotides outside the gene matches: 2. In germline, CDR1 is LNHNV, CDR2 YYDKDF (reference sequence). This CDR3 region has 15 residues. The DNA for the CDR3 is TGTGCCACCAGCAGAGAACACAGGGGGCACAATGAGCAGTTCTTC. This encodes CATSREHRGHNEQFF.

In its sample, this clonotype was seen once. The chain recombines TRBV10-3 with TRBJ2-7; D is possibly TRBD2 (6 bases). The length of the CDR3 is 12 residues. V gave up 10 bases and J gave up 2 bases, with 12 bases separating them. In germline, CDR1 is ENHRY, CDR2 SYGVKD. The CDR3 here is CANRVAAYEQYF. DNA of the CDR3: TGTGCCAACCGGGTAGCGGCCTACGAGCAGTACTTC.

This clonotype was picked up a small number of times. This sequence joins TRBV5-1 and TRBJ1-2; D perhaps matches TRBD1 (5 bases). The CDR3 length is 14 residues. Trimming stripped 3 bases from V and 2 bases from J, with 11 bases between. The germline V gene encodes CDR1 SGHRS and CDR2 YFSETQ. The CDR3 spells CASSWTGANYGYTF. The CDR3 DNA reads TGCGCCAGCAGCTGGACCGGGGCAAACTATGGCTACACCTTC.

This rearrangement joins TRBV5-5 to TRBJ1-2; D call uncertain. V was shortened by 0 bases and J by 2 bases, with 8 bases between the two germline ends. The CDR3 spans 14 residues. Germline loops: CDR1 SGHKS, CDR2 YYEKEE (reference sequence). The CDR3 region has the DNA TGTGCCAGCAGCTTGGTTGGAGACAACTATGGCTACACCTTC. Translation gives CASSLVGDNYGYTF.

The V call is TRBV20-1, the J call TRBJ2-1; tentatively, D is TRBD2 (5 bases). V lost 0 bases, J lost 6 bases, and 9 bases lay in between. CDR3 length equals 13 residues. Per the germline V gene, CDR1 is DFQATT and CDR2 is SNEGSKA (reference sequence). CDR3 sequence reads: CSARESGRNEQFF. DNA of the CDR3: TGCAGTGCTAGAGAAAGCGGTCGCAATGAGCAGTTCTTC.

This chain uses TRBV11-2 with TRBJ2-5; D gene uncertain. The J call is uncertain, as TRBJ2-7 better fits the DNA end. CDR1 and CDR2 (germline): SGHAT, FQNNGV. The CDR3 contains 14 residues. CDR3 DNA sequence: TGTGCCAGCAGCTCGATGGTCGCGTTGTTCGAGCAGTACTTC. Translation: CASSSMVALFEQYF.

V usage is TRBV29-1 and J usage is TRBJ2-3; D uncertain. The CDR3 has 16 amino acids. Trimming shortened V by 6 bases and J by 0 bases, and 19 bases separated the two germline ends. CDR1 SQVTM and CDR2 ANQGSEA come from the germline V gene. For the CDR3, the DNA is TGCAGCGTCATGAACCGCCCATGGGCTAGCACAGATACGCAGTATTTT. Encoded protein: CSVMNRPWASTDTQYF.

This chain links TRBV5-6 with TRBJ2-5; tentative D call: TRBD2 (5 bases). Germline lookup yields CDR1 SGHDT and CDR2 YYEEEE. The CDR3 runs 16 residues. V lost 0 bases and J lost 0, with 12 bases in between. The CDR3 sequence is CASSLGAEAYQETQYF. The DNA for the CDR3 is TGTGCCAGCAGCTTGGGGGCGGAGGCGTACCAAGAGACCCAGTACTTC.

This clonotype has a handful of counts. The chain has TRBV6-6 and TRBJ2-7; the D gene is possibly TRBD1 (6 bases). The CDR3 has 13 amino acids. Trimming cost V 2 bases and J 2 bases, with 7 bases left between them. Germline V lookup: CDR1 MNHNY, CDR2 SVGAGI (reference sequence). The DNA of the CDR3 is TGTGCCAGCAGTTACCCAGGGGCCTACGAGCAGTACTTC. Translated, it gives CASSYPGAYEQYF.

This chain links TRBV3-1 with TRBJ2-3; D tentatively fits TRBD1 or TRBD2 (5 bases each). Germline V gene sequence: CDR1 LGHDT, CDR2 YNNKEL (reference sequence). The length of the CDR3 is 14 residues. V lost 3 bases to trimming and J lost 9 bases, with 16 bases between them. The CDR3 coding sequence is TGTGCCAGCAGCCAGGACTTCTCTGGGGCGACGCAGTATTTT. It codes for CASSQDFSGATQYF.

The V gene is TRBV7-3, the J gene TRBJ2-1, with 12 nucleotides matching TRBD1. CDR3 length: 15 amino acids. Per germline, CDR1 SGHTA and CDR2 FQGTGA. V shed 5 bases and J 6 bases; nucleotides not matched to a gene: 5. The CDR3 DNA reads TGTGCCAGCAGCCCGGGGACAGGGGGCTTCAATGAGCAGTTCTTC. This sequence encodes CASSPGTGGFNEQFF.

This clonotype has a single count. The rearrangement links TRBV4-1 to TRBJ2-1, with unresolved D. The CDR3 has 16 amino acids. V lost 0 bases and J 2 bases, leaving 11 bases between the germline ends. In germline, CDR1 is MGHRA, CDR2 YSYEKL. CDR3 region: CASSQDTTAAYNEQFF. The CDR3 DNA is TGCGCCAGCAGCCAAGATACAACAGCAGCCTACAATGAGCAGTTCTTC.

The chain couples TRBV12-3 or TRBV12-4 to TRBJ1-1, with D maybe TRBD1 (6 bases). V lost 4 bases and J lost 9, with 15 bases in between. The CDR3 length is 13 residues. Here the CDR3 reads CASSSTAGTQAFF. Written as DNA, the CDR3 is TGTGCCAGCAGTTCCACGGCGGGGACACAAGCTTTCTTT.

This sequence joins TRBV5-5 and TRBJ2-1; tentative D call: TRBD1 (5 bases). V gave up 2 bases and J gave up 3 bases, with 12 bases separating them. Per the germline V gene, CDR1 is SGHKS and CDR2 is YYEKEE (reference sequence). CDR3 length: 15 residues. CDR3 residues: CASSFETENYNEQFF. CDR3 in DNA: TGTGCCAGCAGCTTCGAGACAGAGAACTACAATGAGCAGTTCTTC.